This T cell receptor (beta chain) was identified during a study of cytomegalovirus exposure and HLA in healthy donors. General observations from the study: An analysis done earlier found most TCR beta V segments productive about 90% or about 30% of the time. It was reported in a later analysis that an Asian-associated ancestry cluster showed fewer N-insertions than the roughly 670-donor mean. Presence/absence analyses rested on an assumption that sequencing depth was roughly uniform across donors.

The CDR3 loop spans 16 amino acids. V was clipped by 5 bases and J by 3 bases; unmatched bases: 7. Germline CDR1 reads MGHDK; CDR2 reads SYGVNS. Details on this clone: Antigen unknown.

13 Jbeta primers and 60 Vbeta primers were used for the PCR. Profiling relied on immunoSEQ multiplex PCR, and the TCRdb table lists in-frame clones only, not all of them. The data hold 70,000 to 95,000 clones, with 70% to 80% observed a single time. Everyone who donated was a healthy bone marrow donor. The sequencing sample was made of PBMCs. The rearrangement joins TRBV25-1 to TRBJ1-4; 9 nucleotides agree with TRBD1. This clonotype originated in a human donor in good health. CDR3 in DNA: TGTGCCAGCAGTACCCCCGGGACAGGGCCTAATGAAAAACTGTTTTTT. Translating it yields CASSTPGTGPNEKLFF.